These T cell receptor beta chains were read from a single sample in a study of control samples from healthy donors and cancer patients. Using immunoSEQ multiplex PCR, the repertoire was profiled, and TCRdb retains in-frame clones only, with some absent. The table has 350,000 to 450,000 clones, about 93% seen once. Sequencing was carried out using PBMCs. The receptors were gathered from a man aged 35 to 55 with head and neck cancer. Both conserved end residues are part of each CDR3. The D gene is left open where the match is weak. Part of the rows lack a size; the others show once, few, many or a class for expanded clones.

clone_size	v_call	j_call	d_call	cdr3_nt	cdr3_aa
NA	TRBV6-5	TRBJ2-7	NA	TGTGCCAGCCCGACAGACAGCTCCTACGAGCAGTACTTC	CASPTDSSYEQYF
few	TRBV6-5	TRBJ1-3	NA	TGTGCCAGCATTAACTCCCCTGCTTCGGACACCATATATTTT	CASINSPASDTIYF
NA	TRBV5-4	TRBJ1-5	NA	TGTGCCAGCAGCTTGTCCGGTAGCAATCAGCCCCAGCATTTT	CASSLSGSNQPQHF
NA	TRBV2	TRBJ1-5	NA	TGTGCCAGCAGTGACACAGGACAGTGGGATCAGCCCCAGCATTTT	CASSDTGQWDQPQHF
NA	TRBV6-2/TRBV6-3	TRBJ1-5	NA	TGTGCCAGCAGTTGGGTAGCGAGCAATCAGCCCCAGCATTTT	CASSWVASNQPQHF
NA	TRBV3-1/TRBV3-2	TRBJ1-1	NA	TGTGCCAGCAGCCAAACAGAGAACACTGAAGCTTTCTTT	CASSQTENTEAFF
NA	TRBV5-6	TRBJ2-3	NA	TGTGCCAGCAGCCGAGGCACAGATACGCAGTATTTT	CASSRGTDTQYF
NA	TRBV6-5	TRBJ2-5	TRBD2	TGTGCCAGCAGACAGACTAGCGGGGGGTACTACTTC	CASRQTSGGYYF
NA	TRBV7-9	TRBJ2-1	NA	TGTGCCAGCAGCTTAGAAGGGGGGTTGAGCTCCTACAATGAGCAGTTCTTC	CASSLEGGLSSYNEQFF
NA	TRBV29-1	TRBJ1-1	NA	TGCAGCGCTACAGGTGAATTGTGGACTGAAGCTTTCTTT	CSATGELWTEAFF
NA	TRBV4-3	TRBJ2-7	TRBD1	TGCGCCAGCAGCCCGGGGACAGGGTTAATTAATGACGAGCAGTACTTC	CASSPGTGLINDEQYF
once	TRBV19	TRBJ1-3	NA	TGTGCCAGTAGTATAACAGGGAGCTCTGGAAACACCATATATTTT	CASSITGSSGNTIYF
once	TRBV7-3	TRBJ2-3	TRBD2	TGTGCCAGCAGCTTAACGCGGACTAGCGGGGGACATACGCAGTATTTT	CASSLTRTSGGHTQYF
NA	TRBV30	TRBJ2-2	TRBD2	TGTGCCTGGAGTGTCCAACTAGCGGGAGGGGGCCGCGGGGAGCTGTTTTTT	CAWSVQLAGGGRGELFF
few	TRBV9	TRBJ1-3	NA	TGTGCCAGCAGCCCATCGAAAACGAGCTCTGGAAACACCATATATTTT	CASSPSKTSSGNTIYF
few	TRBV11-3	TRBJ1-4	NA	TGTGCCAGCAGCTTAGAGAGACAAAAACTGTTTTTT	CASSLERQKLFF
NA	TRBV10-3	TRBJ2-7	NA	TGTGCCATCAGTCCGACAGGAATGAACGTTGGCTACGAGCAGTACTTC	CAISPTGMNVGYEQYF
NA	TRBV11-2	TRBJ1-1	NA	TGTGCCAGCAGCTTTGCAGGCACTGAAGCTTTCTTT	CASSFAGTEAFF
NA	TRBV11-1	TRBJ2-1	TRBD2	TGTGCCAGCACCAAACGGGGAGCGGGGCCCTACAATGAGCAGTTCTTC	CASTKRGAGPYNEQFF
NA	TRBV6-5	TRBJ2-2	NA	TGTGCCAGCAGTTACGGCGGGTTCATCGGGGAGCTGTTTTTT	CASSYGGFIGELFF
NA	TRBV7-9	TRBJ1-5	NA	TGTGCCAGCAGCTCCGGAGGGGAACAGCCCCAGCATTTT	CASSSGGEQPQHF
NA	TRBV28	TRBJ1-3	NA	TGTGCCAGCAGTTTAAGCAGGGATGGAAACACCATATATTTT	CASSLSRDGNTIYF
NA	TRBV9	TRBJ1-2	TRBD1	TGTGCCAGCAGCGTAGAAGGGACAGAGAATGGCTACACCTTC	CASSVEGTENGYTF
NA	TRBV19	TRBJ1-4	NA	TGTGCCAGTAGGAGCCGGGGCGCGGATGAAAAACTGTTTTTT	CASRSRGADEKLFF
NA	TRBV29-1	TRBJ2-7	TRBD2	TGCAGCGCCACGGGACTAGCGGGTAACTACGAGCAGTACTTC	CSATGLAGNYEQYF
NA	TRBV7-9	TRBJ1-3	NA	TGTGCCAGCAGCAAAAACGGGGAGGGCACCATATATTTT	CASSKNGEGTIYF
NA	TRBV6-5	TRBJ1-5	TRBD1	TGTGCCAGCAGTCCGGGACAGGGGGCTATTCAGCCCCAGCATTTT	CASSPGQGAIQPQHF
NA	TRBV28	TRBJ1-4	NA	NA	CASSLERELFF
NA	TRBV2	TRBJ2-2	NA	TGTGCCAGCAGTGACCGGCGAAGCACCGGGGAGCTGTTTTTT	CASSDRRSTGELFF
few	TRBV19	TRBJ2-3	NA	TGTGCCAGTAGTACTTCGGGGGATACGCAGTATTTT	CASSTSGDTQYF
NA	TRBV5-8	TRBJ1-1	TRBD1	TGTGCCAGCAGTTATGGACAGGGTGGGACTGAAGCTTTCTTT	CASSYGQGGTEAFF
NA	TRBV19	TRBJ2-3	TRBD1	TGTGCCAGTAGTATTCCCGACAGGGGCTACACAGATACGCAGTATTTT	CASSIPDRGYTDTQYF
once	TRBV5-1	TRBJ2-4	NA	TGCGCCAGCACCCGGTATGGGGGTAATCTAGCCAAAAACATTCAGTACTTC	CASTRYGGNLAKNIQYF
NA	TRBV2	TRBJ2-5	TRBD2	TGTGCCAGCAACCAAGATCGGGGCGGGGGGGCCGGAGAGACCCAGTACTTC	CASNQDRGGGAGETQYF
NA	TRBV19	TRBJ2-5	NA	TGTGCCAGTAGTATTAGGGGCCACTACCAAGAGACCCAGTACTTC	CASSIRGHYQETQYF
NA	TRBV4-3	TRBJ1-1	TRBD1	TGCGCCAGCAGCCACCGAGGACAGGAGAACACTGAAGCTTTCTTT	CASSHRGQENTEAFF
NA	TRBV13	TRBJ2-3	TRBD1	TGTGCCAGCAGCCTTGGACAGGGGACTAGCACAGATACGCAGTATTTT	CASSLGQGTSTDTQYF
NA	TRBV28	TRBJ2-2	TRBD2	TGTGCCAGCAGTTTAGAGGTGAAGCGGGAGACCGGGGAGCTGTTTTTT	CASSLEVKRETGELFF
few	TRBV6-1	TRBJ2-7	NA	TGTGCCAGCAGTGAAGCCCTCAGGGGCGAGCAGTACTTC	CASSEALRGEQYF
NA	TRBV14	TRBJ2-7	NA	TGTGCCAGCAGCCAACAAGGGCGGATGGCCTACGAGCAGTACTTC	CASSQQGRMAYEQYF
NA	TRBV5-1	TRBJ2-7	NA	TGCGCCAGCAGCTACGGGACACTATTATACGAGCAGTACTTC	CASSYGTLLYEQYF
NA	TRBV20-1	TRBJ1-1	TRBD1	TGCAGTGCTGACAGGGAAGGGGAGGCTTTCTTT	CSADREGEAFF
NA	TRBV28	TRBJ1-5	NA	TGTGCCAGCAGGACAGCCGGTGGCCAGCCCCAGCATTTT	CASRTAGGQPQHF
NA	TRBV11-2	TRBJ2-4	NA	TGTGCCAGCAGCTTAGGCGCAGGCGGCAAAAACATTCAGTACTTC	CASSLGAGGKNIQYF
NA	TRBV6-6	TRBJ2-7	NA	TGTGCCAGCAGTGGCTCCTACGAGCAGTACTTC	CASSGSYEQYF
NA	TRBV11-2	TRBJ2-7	NA	TGTGCCAGCAGCCCCCAAGTGGGGCGGTACGAGCAGTACTTC	CASSPQVGRYEQYF
NA	TRBV11-2	TRBJ2-3	NA	TGTGCCAGCAGCTTATCTGCCGCAGGGCATACGCAGTATTTT	CASSLSAAGHTQYF
NA	TRBV4-1	TRBJ2-1	NA	TGCGCCAGCAGCCTCCGGACCGGAGACTCCTACAATGAGCAGTTCTTC	CASSLRTGDSYNEQFF
NA	TRBV19	TRBJ1-4	NA	TGTGCCAGTAGTATAGTACCGGGTTCGAATGAAAAACTGTTTTTT	CASSIVPGSNEKLFF